Shown below are 9 T cell receptor beta chains from a single sample sequenced in a study of read filtering for tumor transcriptome and immune sequencing. Molecular barcoded adaptors covering alpha/delta and beta/gamma chains were used on roughly 400 ng RNA. Using its own MiXCR run on the reads, TCRdb lists one record per CDR3 protein. The top ten clones hold approximately 15% of a sample with 40,000 to 50,000 distinct CDR3 sequences, approximately 19% of them seen once. The sequencing sample was made of a population of CD138-negative cells sorted from bone marrow. The receptors were gathered from a donor at least 40 years old with multiple myeloma.

This sequence joins TRBV12-3 or TRBV12-4 and TRBJ2-1; 7 nucleotides match TRBD2. The CDR3 runs 19 residues. The V gene end was trimmed by 7 bases and the J gene end by 6 bases; junction bases not matched to a gene: 24. CDR3: CASTPQPLAVGRGGNEQFF. CDR3 in DNA: TGTGCCAGCACTCCCCAGCCCCTAGCGGTAGGGCGCGGGGGCAATGAGCAGTTCTTC.

Ten or more counts support this clonotype. V usage is TRBV5-1 and J usage is TRBJ2-7; D unresolved. Germline loops: CDR1 SGHRS, CDR2 YFSETQ. The CDR3 is 14 amino acids. The ends were cut back, 1 base at V and 7 bases at J, with 15 bases in the middle. CDR3 sequence: CASSLRSKMSEQYF. The DNA of the CDR3 is TGCGCCAGCAGCTTGCGCAGTAAGATGTCGGAGCAGTACTTC.

For this clonotype: Only one base separates this from a far larger clonotype, so it likely reflects a read error. Here the CDR3 DNA reads TGTGCCAGCATCTTAAACGGACTATATGGCTACACCTTC. Amino acid sequence: CASILNGLYGYTF. This chain links TRBV7-9 with TRBJ1-2; D is undetermined. This CDR3 spans 13 amino acids. Germline CDR1 is SEHNR and CDR2 is FQNEAQ (reference sequence).

Worth noting for this clonotype: A much bigger clone sits one base away, suggesting this may be a read error. The CDR3 end shows no conserved phenylalanine or tryptophan, and so a read error is likely. The rearrangement links TRBV30 to TRBJ1-5, with D tentatively TRBD1 (6 bases). Deletions cut 0 bases from V and 4 bases from J, with 13 bases between. Germline CDR1 is GTSNPN and CDR2 is SVGIG (reference sequence). This CDR3 contains 15 residues. The CDR3 region is CAWSVARTANQPQHS. The CDR3 region has the DNA TGTGCCTGGAGTGTAGCGCGGACAGCAAATCAGCCCCAGCATTCT.

The rearrangement uses TRBV29-1 and TRBJ2-5; 9 bases line up with TRBD2. In germline, CDR1 is SQVTM, CDR2 ANQGSEA. Trimming took 7 bases from V and 5 from J; bases not matched to a gene: 11. This CDR3 is 14 amino acids long. DNA of the CDR3: TGCAGCGCGGGCGGGGGGGGCCAAGGGGAGACCCAGTACTTC. Encoded protein: CSAGGGGQGETQYF.

The chain joins TRBV5-1 to TRBJ2-1; D not certain. In germline, CDR1 is SGHRS, CDR2 YFSETQ. Trimming left V 2 bases short and J 5 bases short, with 11 bases between. This CDR3 spans 14 amino acids. The DNA for the CDR3 is TGCGCCAGCAGCTTAGTTACTAAAAACAATGAGCAGTTCTTC. Its protein product is CASSLVTKNNEQFF.

This clonotype showed up just a few times. V usage is TRBV7-9 and J usage is TRBJ2-5; 11 bases line up with TRBD1. Germline CDR1 is SEHNR and CDR2 is FQNEAQ (reference sequence). The CDR3 runs to 23 residues. V gave up 0 bases and J gave up 0 bases; unmatched junction bases: 21. The CDR3 loop reads CASSLAVRGTGGRAQLYQETQYF. The CDR3 nucleotides read TGTGCCAGCAGCTTAGCCGTTCGCGGGACAGGGGGGCGAGCGCAACTGTACCAAGAGACCCAGTACTTC.

This clonotype was counted between two and nine times. A much larger clone sits a single nucleotide away, making a read error possible. The chain recombines TRBV7-2 with TRBJ2-2; D is possibly TRBD1 or TRBD2 (5 bases each). The ends were cut back, 4 bases at V and 6 bases at J, with 12 bases in the middle. Germline loops: CDR1 SGHTA, CDR2 FQGNSA. The length of the CDR3 is 14 residues. The CDR3 coding sequence is TGTGCCAGCAGCTCATTGGGGGATCCCGGGGAGCTGTTTTTT. This translates into CASSSLGDPGELFF.

There are many counts of this clonotype. The chain carries TRBV19 and TRBJ2-2, with TRBD2 as a possible D gene (6 bases). There are 13 residues in the CDR3. Germline V lookup: CDR1 LNHDA, CDR2 SQIVND (reference sequence). Trimming took off 9 bases at V and 6 bases at J, with 14 bases between the two ends. The CDR3, as DNA: TGTGCCAGCGGACTAACGGGGGCCGGGGAGCTGTTTTTT. This encodes CASGLTGAGELFF.